The present TCR beta chain was sequenced within a study of blood T cell repertoires in COVID-19. The repertoire was sequenced with immunoSEQ multiplex PCR; TCRdb's copy has only in-frame clones and lacks some. The sample carries around 400,000 clones, nearly 90% recorded once. The J segment lost 2 bases and the V segment lost 5 bases, leaving 3 bases of the junction unmatched. CDR1 and CDR2 from the germline V gene are KGHSH and LQKENI. CDR3 length equals 13 residues. What was sequenced was PBMCs or T cells enriched from blood (not recorded which). This TCR derives from a woman aged 18 to 35 who had been exposed to COVID-19. This rearrangement joins TRBV18 to TRBJ2-7; 7 bases agree with TRBD2. The DNA of the CDR3 is TGTGCCAGCTCAAGCGGGGCAGCCTACGAGCAGTACTTC. This translates into CASSSGAAYEQYF.